The present T cell receptor beta chain was sequenced within a study of early T cells in non-severe SARS-CoV-2 infection. Overall study context: Chains were not paired, and sequencing was done on bulk RNA from unsorted whole blood. Study conclusions and caveats: Database matching using VDJdb favored anti-spike CD8 responses, with private and CD4 specificities left missing.

Unique molecular identifiers were affixed to single, distinct cDNA molecules. MiXCR, applied by TCRdb to the 5' RACE reads, yields one record per CDR3 protein. The sample lists about 30,000 distinct CDR3 sequences, about 3.9% occurring once. The CDR3 extends over 16 amino acids. Germline V gives CDR1 KGHDR, CDR2 SFDVKD. Trimming removed 3 bases from V and 4 bases from J, with 12 bases in between. This clonotype was seen repeatedly, ten times or more. Antigen specificity is unknown. The sequence came from an adult who was a healthcare worker with PCR-confirmed SARS-CoV-2 infection or an uninfected control (not recorded which). Sequencing was done on a sample of whole blood. The rearrangement uses TRBV24-1 and TRBJ2-6, with D tentatively TRBD1 or TRBD2 (5 bases each). CDR3 DNA sequence: TGTGCCACCAGTGATGCGGCAGGGAGAGGGGCCAACGTCCTGACTTTC. As protein: CATSDAAGRGANVLTF.